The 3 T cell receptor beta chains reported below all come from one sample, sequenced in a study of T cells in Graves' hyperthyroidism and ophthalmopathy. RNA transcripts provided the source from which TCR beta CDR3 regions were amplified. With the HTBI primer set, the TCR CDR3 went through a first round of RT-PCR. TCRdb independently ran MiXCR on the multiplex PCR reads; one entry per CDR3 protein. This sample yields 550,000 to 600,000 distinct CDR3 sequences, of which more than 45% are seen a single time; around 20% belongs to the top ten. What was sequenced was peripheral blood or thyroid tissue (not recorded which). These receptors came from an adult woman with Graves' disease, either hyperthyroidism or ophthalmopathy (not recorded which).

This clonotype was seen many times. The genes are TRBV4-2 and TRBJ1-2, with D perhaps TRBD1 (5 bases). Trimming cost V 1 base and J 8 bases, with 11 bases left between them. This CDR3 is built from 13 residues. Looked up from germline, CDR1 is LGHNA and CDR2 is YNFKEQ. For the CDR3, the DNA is TGTGCCAGCAGCCAAGTCTCAGAGGGGGGCTACACCTTC. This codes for CASSQVSEGGYTF.

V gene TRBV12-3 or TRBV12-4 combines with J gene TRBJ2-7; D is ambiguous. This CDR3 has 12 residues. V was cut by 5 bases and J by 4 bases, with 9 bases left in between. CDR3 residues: CASSLLEYEQYF. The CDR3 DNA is TGTGCCAGCAGTCTTTTGGAATACGAGCAGTACTTC.

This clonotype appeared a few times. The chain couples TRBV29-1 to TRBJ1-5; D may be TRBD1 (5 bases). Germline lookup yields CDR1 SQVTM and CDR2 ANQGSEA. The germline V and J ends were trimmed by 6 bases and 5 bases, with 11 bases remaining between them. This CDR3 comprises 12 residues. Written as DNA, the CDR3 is TGCAGCGTCCAGGACAATCATCAGCCCCAGCATTTT. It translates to CSVQDNHQPQHF. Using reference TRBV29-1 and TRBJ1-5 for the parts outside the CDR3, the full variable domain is SAVISQKPSRDICQRGTSLTIQCQVDSQVTMMFWYRQQPGQSLTLIATANQGSEATYESGFVIDKFPISRPNLTFSTLTVSNMSPEDSSIYLCSVQDNHQPQHFGDGTRLSIL.